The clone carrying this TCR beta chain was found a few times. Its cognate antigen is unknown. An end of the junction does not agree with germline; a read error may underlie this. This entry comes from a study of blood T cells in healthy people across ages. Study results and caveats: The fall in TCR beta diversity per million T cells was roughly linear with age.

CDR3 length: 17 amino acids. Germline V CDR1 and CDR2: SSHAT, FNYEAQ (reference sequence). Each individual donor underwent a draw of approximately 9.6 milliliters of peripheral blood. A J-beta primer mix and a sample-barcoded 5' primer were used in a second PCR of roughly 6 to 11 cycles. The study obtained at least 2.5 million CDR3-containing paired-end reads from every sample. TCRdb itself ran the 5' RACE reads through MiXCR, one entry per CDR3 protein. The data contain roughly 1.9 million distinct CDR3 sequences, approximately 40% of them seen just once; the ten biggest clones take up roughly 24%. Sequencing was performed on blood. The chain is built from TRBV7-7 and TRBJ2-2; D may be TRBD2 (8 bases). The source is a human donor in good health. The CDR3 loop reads CASSLGPGRGQAGELFF. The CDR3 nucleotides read TGTGCCAGCAGCTTAGGACCCGGGAGGGGGCAGGCCGGGGAACTGTTTTTT.